This TCR beta chain came from a study of shared clonotypes between healthy human individuals. Study information: The study used three CD4 naive, three CD4 memory, two CD8 naive and one CD8 memory plate per donor. The study, taken as a whole, reports: In general, naive subsets displayed greater estimated richness than memory subsets did. With few donors, the genetic and exposure-history diversity represented was limited.

Turning to this clone: Its antigen is currently unknown.

In the naive CD8 group, cells lacked CD45RO and were positively selected for CCR7, so terminally differentiated effector memory CD45RA+ cells were left out. Original methodology: Because ImmunoSEQ provided only junction sequences with no quality scores, the filtering differed. Assay: immunoSEQ multiplex PCR; the TCRdb copy retains only in-frame clones and omits some. That table is the source of V, J and clone size, and D and trimming were worked out from the DNA. The profile shows hundreds of thousands of clones, about 96% of them singletons. This sequence originates from a woman in her 30s in good health. The specimen was naive CD8+ T cells sorted from blood.

CDR3 sequence reads: CASSYYGVMNTEAFF. The CDR3 nucleotides read TGTGCCAGCAGTTATTATGGGGTTATGAACACTGAAGCTTTCTTT. The chain links TRBV6-5 to TRBJ1-1; D gene unclear. Germline loops: CDR1 MNHEY, CDR2 SVGAGI. Trimming took 3 bases from V and 0 from J, leaving 11 bases between them. CDR3 size: 15 residues.